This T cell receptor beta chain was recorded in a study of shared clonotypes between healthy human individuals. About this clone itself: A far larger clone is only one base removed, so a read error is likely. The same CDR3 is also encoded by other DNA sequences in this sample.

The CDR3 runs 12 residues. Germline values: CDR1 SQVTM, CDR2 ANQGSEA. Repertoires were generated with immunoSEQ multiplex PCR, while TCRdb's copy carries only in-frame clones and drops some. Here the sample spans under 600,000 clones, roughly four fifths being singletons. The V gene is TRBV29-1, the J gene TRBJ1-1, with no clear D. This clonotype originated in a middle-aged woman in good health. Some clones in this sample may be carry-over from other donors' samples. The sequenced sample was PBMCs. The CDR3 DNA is TGCAGCGTTGGTTTCGGCCGCACTGAAGCTCTCTTT. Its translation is CSVGFGRTEALF.